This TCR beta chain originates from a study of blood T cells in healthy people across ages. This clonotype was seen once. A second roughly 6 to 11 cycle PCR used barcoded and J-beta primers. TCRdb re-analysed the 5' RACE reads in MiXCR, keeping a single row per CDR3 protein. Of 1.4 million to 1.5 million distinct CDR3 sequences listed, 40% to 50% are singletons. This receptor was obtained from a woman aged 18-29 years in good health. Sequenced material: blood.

Here the CDR3 reads CSARSRQGSSYEQYF. The CDR3 nucleotides read TGCAGTGCTAGATCCCGCCAGGGGAGCTCCTACGAGCAGTACTTC. The V and J genes are TRBV20-1 and TRBJ2-7; TRBD1 is a possible D gene (6 bases). V dropped 2 bases and J dropped 0 bases, with 14 bases sitting between them. This CDR3 has 15 amino acids. Germline V CDR1 and CDR2: DFQATT, SNEGSKA (reference sequence).